The clone carrying this T cell receptor (beta chain) has at least ten counts. V shed 2 bases and J shed 6 bases, with 5 bases lying between them. This CDR3 comprises 11 residues. The sample comes from a study of identical twins. TCRdb fed the 5' RACE reads into MiXCR, producing one record per CDR3 protein. Altogether a few hundred thousand distinct CDR3 sequences are present, 24% being singletons, with the ten largest covering 2.9%. These data were also reused for a study on T cells expressing NK-cell markers.

Sequenced material: CD4+ T cells sorted from blood. The source is a woman between 18 and 29 years old in good health. This chain links TRBV12-3 or TRBV12-4 with TRBJ2-7; no clear D gene. The CDR3 DNA follows: TGTGCCAGCAGTTTAAGGCGCGAGCAGTACTTC. Its translation is CASSLRREQYF.